These 26 T cell receptor beta chains were sequenced from one sample in a study of a mutant IDH1 vaccine in newly diagnosed glioma listed by TCRdb under 2021. No cognate antigen is known for these TCRs. The protocol used for the library was the immunoSEQ multiplex PCR assay. TCRdb stores this immuneACCESS table with in-frame sequences only. Part of the clones is absent; in the studies checked, under half of the shortfall reflects unresolved V genes, and no reason is known for the rest. The sample table holds some 71,000 clones, of which approximately 86% were seen once. 2% of the sample rests with the top ten. Read against the paper, the sample's time point label means: week 35, safety follow-up. A 20-mer mutant IDH1 peptide at 300 micrograms in Montanide made up each vaccine dose, which was injected subcutaneously together with topical imiquimod. The sample here was PBMCs, taken from a glioma patient whose treatment included an IDH1 peptide vaccine. The receptors here all came from a young man with glioma.

This clone was recorded a few times. This rearrangement joins TRBV9 to TRBJ2-2; D may be TRBD1 (6 bases). The germline V and J ends were trimmed by 3 bases and 3 bases, with 21 bases remaining between them. The CDR3 has 18 residues. Per the germline V gene, CDR1 is SGDLS and CDR2 is YYNGEE. The CDR3 protein is CASSDDLGQGIYTGELFF. CDR3 DNA sequence: TGTGCCAGCAGCGATGACCTCGGGCAGGGGATATACACCGGGGAGCTGTTTTTT.

The gene calls are TRBV7-6 and TRBJ1-1; D might be TRBD1 (5 bases). CDR1 and CDR2 (germline): SGHVS, FNYEAQ. The CDR3 is 14 amino acids. Trimming removed 1 base from V and 2 bases from J, with 8 bases in between. The CDR3 DNA sequence: TGTGCCAGCAGCTTAGGGGGGAGTAACACTGAAGCTTTCTTT. This encodes CASSLGGSNTEAFF.

The chain's CDR3 is CASRYQKNTEAFF. The CDR3 nucleotides read TGTGCCAGCAGATACCAAAAGAACACTGAAGCTTTCTTT. The chain recombines TRBV6-1 with TRBJ1-1; no firm D call. Trimming stripped 6 bases from V and 1 base from J, with 9 bases between. The CDR3 loop spans 13 amino acids. Germline values: CDR1 MNHNS, CDR2 SASEGT.

J is TRBJ2-5 and V is TRBV7-2, with D unresolved. The germline gives CDR1 SGHTA, CDR2 FQGNSA. V lost 2 bases to trimming and J lost 4 bases, with 11 bases between them. The CDR3 spans 14 residues. The CDR3 region has the DNA TGTGCCAGCAGCTTAAACCCAGGCCCAGAGACCCAGTACTTC. Translated, it gives CASSLNPGPETQYF.

The chain couples TRBV7-2 to TRBJ1-6; D gene uncertain. The CDR3 loop spans 15 amino acids. Germline-derived CDR1 and CDR2 are SGHTA and FQGNSA. V shed 1 base and J shed 9 bases, with 13 bases lying between them. Here the CDR3 reads CASSLVGILGSPLHF. CDR3 DNA: TGTGCCAGCAGCTTAGTGGGCATCCTTGGTTCACCCCTCCACTTT. Full variable domain (missing parts from reference TRBV7-2 and TRBJ1-6): GAGVSQSPSNKVTEKGKDVELRCDPISGHTALYWYRQSLGQGLEFLIYFQGNSAPDKSGLPSDRFSAERTGGSVSTLTIQRTQQEDSAVYLCASSLVGILGSPLHFGNGTRLTVT.

This clone turned up a few times. This chain uses TRBV27 with TRBJ1-6; D unresolved. The CDR3 has 14 amino acids. Trimming pared 3 bases from V and 12 bases from J, leaving 15 bases between. From germline, CDR1 is MNHEY and CDR2 SMNVEV (reference sequence). The CDR3 loop is CASSFRQALKPLHF. The CDR3 bases are TGTGCCAGCAGTTTTCGTCAGGCCCTTAAACCCCTCCACTTT.

V gene TRBV6-4 combines with J gene TRBJ1-6; 7 positions match TRBD1. This CDR3 spans 17 amino acids. Trimming removed 8 bases from V and 7 bases from J; junction bases left unmatched: 17. Germline loops: CDR1 MRHNA, CDR2 SNTAGT. The CDR3 reads CASPSSTGAKPNSPLHF. The CDR3 nucleotides read TGTGCCAGCCCTTCTTCAACAGGGGCTAAGCCGAATTCACCCCTCCACTTT.

The genes are TRBV18 and TRBJ2-5; tentatively, D is TRBD1 (5 bases). The V and J ends lost 6 bases and 2 bases respectively, with 10 bases between them. Germline lookup yields CDR1 KGHSH and CDR2 LQKENI. The CDR3 has 13 residues. The CDR3 reads CASSSTVQETQYF. In DNA form, the CDR3 reads TGTGCCAGCTCCTCGACAGTTCAAGAGACCCAGTACTTC.

The sample holds one count of this clone. This chain links TRBV6-5 with TRBJ2-2; weak D call: TRBD1 (5 bases). This CDR3 has 12 residues. The V gene lost 6 bases and the J gene lost 8 bases, with 10 bases spanning the gap. In germline, CDR1 is MNHEY, CDR2 SVGAGI. The chain's CDR3 is CASSQGAGELFF. CDR3 nucleotides: TGTGCCAGCAGCCAAGGGGCTGGGGAGCTGTTTTTT.

This clone appeared once. The chain employs TRBV5-4 and TRBJ1-1, with D possibly matching TRBD1 (5 bases). There are 14 residues in the CDR3. Trimming took 3 bases from V and 3 from J, leaving 12 bases between them. Germline-derived CDR1 and CDR2 are SGHNT and YYREEE (reference sequence). The CDR3, as DNA: TGTGCCAGCAGCTACGGGTTGGGGCACACTGAAGCTTTCTTT. Residues: CASSYGLGHTEAFF.

This chain joins TRBV5-1 and TRBJ2-3, with TRBD2 identical over 7 bases. The germline gives CDR1 SGHRS, CDR2 YFSETQ. The CDR3 has 14 residues. V shed 5 bases and J 0 bases; nucleotides not matched to a gene: 3. The chain's CDR3 is CASRLAPSTDTQYF. Written as DNA, the CDR3 is TGCGCCAGCAGACTAGCGCCAAGCACAGATACGCAGTATTTT.

This clone was detected only once. CDR3 residues: CASSLFSGTNTGELFF. CDR3 nucleotide sequence: TGTGCCAGCAGCTTGTTTAGCGGGACAAACACCGGGGAGCTGTTTTTT. The V gene is TRBV7-6, the J gene TRBJ2-2; 8 nucleotides align to TRBD2. The ends lost 3 bases at V and 2 bases at J; junction bases unmatched: 5. The CDR3 consists of 16 residues. Germline V CDR1 and CDR2: SGHVS, FNYEAQ.

This chain joins TRBV6-5 and TRBJ2-1; no firm D call. Germline V gene data show CDR1 as MNHEY and CDR2 as SVGAGI. The CDR3 is made up of 15 amino acids. V was clipped by 4 bases and J by 3 bases, with 13 bases between them. The CDR3 DNA follows: TGTGCCAGCAGTTTGGACCCGGGCGTCTACAATGAGCAGTTCTTC. Amino acid sequence: CASSLDPGVYNEQFF.

This chain links TRBV18 with TRBJ1-2; D is perhaps TRBD1 (5 bases). Germline V gives CDR1 KGHSH, CDR2 LQKENI. CDR3 length equals 15 residues. V lost 5 bases and J 8 bases, leaving 21 bases between the germline ends. In DNA form, the CDR3 reads TGTGCCAGCTCAAACGAACGGGACTCCCTGCGGGGCTACACCTTC. Amino acid sequence: CASSNERDSLRGYTF.

CDR3 amino acids: CASSPLPGMGTDTQYF. The DNA for the CDR3 is TGTGCCAGCTCACCATTGCCAGGGATGGGCACAGATACGCAGTATTTT. This rearrangement joins TRBV18 to TRBJ2-3; the D gene is possibly TRBD1 (5 bases). This CDR3 spans 16 amino acids. The germline V gene has CDR1 KGHSH and CDR2 LQKENI. The V end lost 2 bases, the J end lost 1 base, and 13 bases lay between the germline ends. Looking up the rest from reference TRBV18 and TRBJ2-3 gives the full variable domain: NAGVMQNPRHLVRRRGQEARLRCSPMKGHSHVYWYRQLPEEGLKFMVYLQKENIIDESGMPKERFSAEFPKEGPSILRIQQVVRGDSAAYFCASSPLPGMGTDTQYFGPGTRLTVL.

This clone was detected only once. The rearrangement links TRBV7-9 to TRBJ1-4; the D gene is possibly TRBD1 (6 bases). Germline CDR1 is SEHNR and CDR2 is FQNEAQ (reference sequence). The CDR3 is 15 amino acids. Trimming pared 1 base from V and 8 bases from J, leaving 14 bases between. The CDR3 here is CASSLGGGGWEKLFF. In nucleotides, the CDR3 is TGTGCCAGCAGCTTAGGCGGTGGGGGCTGGGAAAAACTGTTTTTT.

The chain uses TRBV2 and TRBJ1-4; TRBD1 might be the D (5 bases). Trimming left V 8 bases short and J 8 bases short, with 21 bases between. Germline CDR1 and CDR2: SNHLY and FYNNEI. CDR3 size: 15 residues. CDR3 nucleotides: TGTGCCAGCTCCCGGCGGGGGGAAGGTTTGGAAAAACTGTTTTTT. Its protein is CASSRRGEGLEKLFF.

This chain links TRBV6-1 with TRBJ1-3; D gene ambiguous. Germline V gives CDR1 MNHNS, CDR2 SASEGT. The CDR3 contains 12 residues. Deletions cut 2 bases from V and 14 bases from J, with 13 bases between. Here the CDR3 DNA reads TGTGCCAGCAGTGAATTTCCTGGAGCCCTATATTTT. Its protein product is CASSEFPGALYF.

The chain combines TRBV2 with TRBJ2-3, with unresolved D. From germline, CDR1 is SNHLY and CDR2 FYNNEI. The CDR3 is made up of 14 amino acids. V was shortened by 3 bases and J by 0 bases, with 7 bases between the two germline ends. The CDR3 reads CASSEAPSTDTQYF. The CDR3 bases are TGTGCCAGCAGTGAGGCCCCGAGCACAGATACGCAGTATTTT. The full variable domain, in which reference TRBV2 and TRBJ2-3 provide the parts outside the CDR3, is EPEVTQTPSHQVTQMGQEVILRCVPISNHLYFYWYRQILGQKVEFLVSFYNNEISEKSEIFDDQFSVERPDGSNFTLKIRSTKLEDSAMYFCASSEAPSTDTQYFGPGTRLTVL.

This rearrangement joins TRBV7-2 to TRBJ1-5; 10 bases fit TRBD1. There are 15 residues in the CDR3. Trimming at V came to 2 bases and at J to 9 bases, leaving 7 bases not matched to a gene. From germline, CDR1 is SGHTA and CDR2 FQGNSA. CDR3 sequence: CASSLRGQGFLPQHF. The CDR3 DNA is TGTGCCAGCAGCTTAAGGGGACAGGGGTTTTTGCCCCAGCATTTT.

V usage is TRBV7-2 and J usage is TRBJ1-1; a possible D gene is TRBD1 (5 bases). Germline-derived CDR1 and CDR2 are SGHTA and FQGNSA. Trimming stripped 5 bases from V and 11 bases from J, with 18 bases between. The CDR3 loop spans 13 amino acids. The CDR3 DNA sequence: TGTGCCAGCAGCGAAGCGGACGGGGACGCGGCTTTCTTT. It is translated as CASSEADGDAAFF.

This sequence joins TRBV5-4 and TRBJ2-1, with D possibly matching TRBD2 (5 bases). The CDR3 is 15 residues long. Germline CDR1 reads SGHNT; CDR2 reads YYREEE (reference sequence). V was shortened by 0 bases and J by 4 bases, with 11 bases between the two germline ends. For the CDR3, the DNA is TGTGCCAGCAGCTTGGACTCGCGGGTTTACAATGAGCAGTTCTTC. Translating gives CASSLDSRVYNEQFF.

V is TRBV19 and J is TRBJ1-2; perhaps TRBD1 as D (6 bases). The CDR3 is 16 residues long. Germline V gene data show CDR1 as LNHDA and CDR2 as SQIVND (reference sequence). V lost 6 bases and J 4 bases, leaving 21 bases between the germline ends. The CDR3 spells CASRGGRTQASYGYTF. CDR3 bases: TGTGCCAGTAGGGGGGGCCGGACACAGGCCTCCTATGGCTACACCTTC.

V is TRBV6-6 and J is TRBJ2-7; D is unclear. The CDR3 runs to 15 residues. Per germline, CDR1 MNHNY and CDR2 SVGAGI (reference sequence). V was trimmed by 0 bases and J by 0 bases, leaving 9 bases between them. The CDR3 sequence: CASSYSSAFSYEQYF. For the CDR3, the DNA is TGTGCCAGCAGTTACTCTTCAGCCTTCTCCTACGAGCAGTACTTC.

This clone was counted only a few times. The gene calls are TRBV2 and TRBJ1-1; 8 nucleotides match TRBD1. V dropped 6 bases and J dropped 12; count of bases not matched to a gene: 12. The CDR3 contains 13 residues. Germline CDR1 SNHLY, CDR2 FYNNEI. DNA for the CDR3: TGTGCCAGCAGCCTGGGGACAGGAAGGCGGACTTTCTTT. It codes for CASSLGTGRRTFF.

This chain uses TRBV27 with TRBJ1-1; D is possibly TRBD1 (6 bases). V gave up 6 bases and J gave up 11 bases, with 22 bases separating them. CDR1 MNHEY and CDR2 SMNVEV come from the germline V gene (reference sequence). The length of the CDR3 is 14 residues. The chain's CDR3 is CASSKSLNFQGAFF. The CDR3 coding sequence is TGTGCCAGCAGCAAATCACTAAATTTCCAGGGGGCTTTCTTT.